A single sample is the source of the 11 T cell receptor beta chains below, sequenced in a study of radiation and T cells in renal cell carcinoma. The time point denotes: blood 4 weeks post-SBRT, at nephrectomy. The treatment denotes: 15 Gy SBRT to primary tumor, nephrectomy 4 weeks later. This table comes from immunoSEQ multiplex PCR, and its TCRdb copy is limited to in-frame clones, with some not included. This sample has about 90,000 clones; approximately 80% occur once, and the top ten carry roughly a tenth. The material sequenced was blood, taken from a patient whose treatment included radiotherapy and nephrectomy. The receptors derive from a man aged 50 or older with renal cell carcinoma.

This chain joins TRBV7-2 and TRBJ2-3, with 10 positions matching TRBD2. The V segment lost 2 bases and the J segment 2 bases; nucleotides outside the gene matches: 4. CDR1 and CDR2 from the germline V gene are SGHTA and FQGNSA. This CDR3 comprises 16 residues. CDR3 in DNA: TGTGCCAGCAGCTTAAAACTAGCGGGGTACACAGATACGCAGTATTTT. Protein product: CASSLKLAGYTDTQYF.

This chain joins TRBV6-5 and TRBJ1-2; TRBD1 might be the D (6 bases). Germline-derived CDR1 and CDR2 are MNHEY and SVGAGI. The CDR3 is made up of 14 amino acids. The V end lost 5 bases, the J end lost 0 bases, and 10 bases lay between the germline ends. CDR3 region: CASSADSANYGYTF. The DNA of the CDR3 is TGTGCCAGCAGTGCGGACAGTGCTAACTATGGCTACACCTTC.

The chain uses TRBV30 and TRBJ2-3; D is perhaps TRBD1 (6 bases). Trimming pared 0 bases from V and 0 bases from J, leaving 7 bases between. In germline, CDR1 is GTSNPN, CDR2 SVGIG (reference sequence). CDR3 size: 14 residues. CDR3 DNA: TGTGCCTGGAGTGTAGGGGGTAGCACAGATACGCAGTATTTT. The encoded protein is CAWSVGGSTDTQYF.

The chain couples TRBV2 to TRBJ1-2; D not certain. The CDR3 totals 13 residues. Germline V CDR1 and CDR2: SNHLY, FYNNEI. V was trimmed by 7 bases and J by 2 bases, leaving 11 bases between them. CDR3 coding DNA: TGTGCCAGCATTTATAGAGCGAACTATGGCTACACCTTC. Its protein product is CASIYRANYGYTF.

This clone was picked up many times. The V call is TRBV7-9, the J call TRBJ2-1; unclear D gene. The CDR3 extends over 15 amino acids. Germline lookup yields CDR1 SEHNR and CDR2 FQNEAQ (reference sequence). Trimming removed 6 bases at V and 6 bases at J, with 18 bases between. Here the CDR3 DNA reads TGTGCCAGCAGGGGCGCCATGACGGTCGGCAATGAGCAGTTCTTC. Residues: CASRGAMTVGNEQFF.

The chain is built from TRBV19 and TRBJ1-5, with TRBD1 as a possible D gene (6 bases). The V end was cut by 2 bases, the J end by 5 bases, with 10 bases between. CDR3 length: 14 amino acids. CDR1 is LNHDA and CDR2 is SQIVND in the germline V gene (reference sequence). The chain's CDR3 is CASSIKGDHQPQHF. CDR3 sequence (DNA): TGTGCCAGTAGTATAAAGGGGGATCATCAGCCCCAGCATTTT.

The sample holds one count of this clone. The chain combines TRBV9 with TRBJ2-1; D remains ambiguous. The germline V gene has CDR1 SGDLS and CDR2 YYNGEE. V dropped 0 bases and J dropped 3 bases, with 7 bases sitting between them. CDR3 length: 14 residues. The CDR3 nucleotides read TGTGCCAGCAGCGTAGCTGCCAGCTACAATGAGCAGTTCTTC. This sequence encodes CASSVAASYNEQFF. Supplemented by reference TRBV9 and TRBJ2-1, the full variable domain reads DSGVTQTPKHLITATGQRVTLRCSPRSGDLSVYWYQQSLDQGLQFLIQYYNGEERAKGNILERFSAQQFPDLHSELNLSSLELGDSALYFCASSVAASYNEQFFGPGTRLTVL.

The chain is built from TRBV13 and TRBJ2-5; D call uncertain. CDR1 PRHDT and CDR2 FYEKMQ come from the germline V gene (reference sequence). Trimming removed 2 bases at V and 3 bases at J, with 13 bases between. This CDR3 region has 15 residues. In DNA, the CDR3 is TGTGCCAGCAGCTTATTCAGGCAGCCAGAAGAGACCCAGTACTTC. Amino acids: CASSLFRQPEETQYF.

CDR3 protein: CASSLVAQYTGELFF. CDR3 nucleotide sequence: TGTGCCAGCAGCTTAGTAGCTCAGTATACCGGGGAGCTGTTTTTT. The chain combines TRBV7-2 with TRBJ2-2, with D hard to call. The CDR3 has 15 amino acids. V shed 1 base and J shed 5 bases, with 11 bases lying between them. CDR1 is SGHTA, CDR2 FQGNSA, per germline.

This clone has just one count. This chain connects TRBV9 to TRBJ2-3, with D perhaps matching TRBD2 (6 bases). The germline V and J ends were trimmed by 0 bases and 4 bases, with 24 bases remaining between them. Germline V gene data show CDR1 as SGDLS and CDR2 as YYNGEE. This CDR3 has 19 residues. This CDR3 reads CASSVGTLGGGGPADTQYF. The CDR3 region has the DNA TGTGCCAGCAGCGTAGGGACCCTCGGAGGCGGAGGGCCGGCAGATACGCAGTATTTT.

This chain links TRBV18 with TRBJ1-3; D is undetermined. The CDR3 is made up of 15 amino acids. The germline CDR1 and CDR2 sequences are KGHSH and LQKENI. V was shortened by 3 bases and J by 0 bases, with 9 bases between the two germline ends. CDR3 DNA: TGTGCCAGCTCACCTCGCCGGGGCTCTGGAAACACCATATATTTT. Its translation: CASSPRRGSGNTIYF.